The following is a TCR beta chain sequence with its context. As processed by the authors: Researchers report that nucleated cell counts were estimated from reference gene primer amplification. Data came from immunoSEQ multiplex PCR; TCRdb stores just in-frame clones and leaves some out. Clone size and V and J calls were adopted from that table, with D and trimming inferred from the DNA. Among more than 200,000 clones, 85% to 90% were seen once, and the ten largest hold 2% to 3%. Enrolment of Seattle patients took place during active infection, and they were followed longitudinally. The record originates from a study of blood T cell repertoires in COVID-19. At the level of the study: Researchers got acute and convalescent COVID-19 samples from the United States, Italy and Spain. Nucleic acid was either cDNA or gDNA, and it came from T cells, B-cell-depleted T cells, or PBMCs.

The CDR3 is 16 amino acids. Trimming took 1 base from V and 3 from J; bases not matched to a gene: 9. The V gene's germline CDR1 is SGHAT and CDR2 FQNNGV. Sequencing was done on a sample of peripheral blood. The clonotype comes from a man aged 25-40 years with COVID-19, enrolled during active disease. The V gene is TRBV11-2, the J gene TRBJ2-7, with 7 bases that match TRBD1. The CDR3 DNA follows: TGTGCCAGCAGCTTAGGGGACAGCTTATTATACTACGAGCAGTACTTC. Amino acid sequence: CASSLGDSLLYYEQYF.